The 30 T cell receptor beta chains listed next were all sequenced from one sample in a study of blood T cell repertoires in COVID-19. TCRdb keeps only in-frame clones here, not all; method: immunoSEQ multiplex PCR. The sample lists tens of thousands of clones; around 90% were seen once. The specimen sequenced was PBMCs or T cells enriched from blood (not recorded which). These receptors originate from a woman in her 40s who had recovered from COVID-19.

The CDR3 region is CASSQPIRGLGTDTQYF. In nucleotides, the CDR3 is TGCGCCAGCAGCCAGCCCATCAGGGGGCTCGGCACAGATACGCAGTATTTT. V gene TRBV4-1 combines with J gene TRBJ2-3, with 8 bases aligning to TRBD1. The CDR3 is 17 residues long. In germline, CDR1 is MGHRA, CDR2 YSYEKL. Trimming removed 3 bases from V and 1 base from J; junction bases left unmatched: 9.

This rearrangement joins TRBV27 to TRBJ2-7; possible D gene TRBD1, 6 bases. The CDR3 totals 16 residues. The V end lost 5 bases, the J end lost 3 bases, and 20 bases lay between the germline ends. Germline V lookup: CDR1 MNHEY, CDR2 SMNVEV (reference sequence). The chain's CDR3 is CASSPTTGLTIYEQYF. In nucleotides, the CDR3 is TGTGCCAGCAGTCCAACCACAGGGCTTACGATCTACGAGCAGTACTTC.

CDR3 DNA sequence: TGTGCCAGCAGAGCAGGGGCCTACGAGCAGTACTTC. Protein product: CASRAGAYEQYF. The chain has TRBV6-5 and TRBJ2-7; a weak D match, TRBD1 (6 bases). V lost 6 bases, J lost 2 bases, and 8 bases lay in between. CDR3 size: 12 residues. From germline, CDR1 is MNHEY and CDR2 SVGAGI.

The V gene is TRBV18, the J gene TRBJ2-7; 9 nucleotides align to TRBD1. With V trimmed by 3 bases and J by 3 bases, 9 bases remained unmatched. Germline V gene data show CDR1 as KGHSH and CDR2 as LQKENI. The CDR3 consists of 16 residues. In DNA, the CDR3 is TGTGCCAGCTCACCCCTTCCACAGGGGGCGAACTACGAGCAGTACTTC. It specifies CASSPLPQGANYEQYF.

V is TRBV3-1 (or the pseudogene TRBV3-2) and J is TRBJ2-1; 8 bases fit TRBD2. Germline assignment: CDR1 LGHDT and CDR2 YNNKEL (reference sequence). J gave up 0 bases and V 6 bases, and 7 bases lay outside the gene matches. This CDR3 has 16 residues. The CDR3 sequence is CASSRGGTSSYNEQFF. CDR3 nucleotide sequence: TGTGCCAGCAGTCGGGGGGGAACGAGCTCCTACAATGAGCAGTTCTTC.

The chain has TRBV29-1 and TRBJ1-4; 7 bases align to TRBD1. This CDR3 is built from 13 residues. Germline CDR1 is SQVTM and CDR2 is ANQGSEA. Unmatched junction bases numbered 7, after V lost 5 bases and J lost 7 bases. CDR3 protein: CSVMTGWGEKLFF. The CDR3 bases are TGCAGCGTTATGACAGGGTGGGGTGAAAAACTGTTTTTT. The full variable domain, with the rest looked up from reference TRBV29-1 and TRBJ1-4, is SAVISQKPSRDICQRGTSLTIQCQVDSQVTMMFWYRQQPGQSLTLIATANQGSEATYESGFVIDKFPISRPNLTFSTLTVSNMSPEDSSIYLCSVMTGWGEKLFFGSGTQLSVL.

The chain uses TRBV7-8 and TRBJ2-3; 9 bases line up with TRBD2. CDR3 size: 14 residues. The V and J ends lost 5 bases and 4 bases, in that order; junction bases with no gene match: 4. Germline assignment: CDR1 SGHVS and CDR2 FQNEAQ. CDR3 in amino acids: CASSISGGADTQYF. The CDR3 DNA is TGTGCCAGCAGCATTAGCGGGGGAGCAGATACGCAGTATTTT.

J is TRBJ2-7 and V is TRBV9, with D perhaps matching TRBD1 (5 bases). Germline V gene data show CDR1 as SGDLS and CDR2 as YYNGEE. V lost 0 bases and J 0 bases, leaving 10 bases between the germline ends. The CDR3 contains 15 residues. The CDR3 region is CASSVEAGFSYEQYF. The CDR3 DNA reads TGTGCCAGCAGCGTAGAGGCAGGGTTCTCCTACGAGCAGTACTTC.

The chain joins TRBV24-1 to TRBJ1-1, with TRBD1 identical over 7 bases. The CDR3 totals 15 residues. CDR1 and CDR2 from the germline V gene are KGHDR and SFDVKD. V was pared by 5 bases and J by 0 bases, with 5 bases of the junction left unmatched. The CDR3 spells CATSGNRGMNTEAFF. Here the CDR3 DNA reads TGTGCCACCAGTGGAAACAGGGGCATGAACACTGAAGCTTTCTTT.

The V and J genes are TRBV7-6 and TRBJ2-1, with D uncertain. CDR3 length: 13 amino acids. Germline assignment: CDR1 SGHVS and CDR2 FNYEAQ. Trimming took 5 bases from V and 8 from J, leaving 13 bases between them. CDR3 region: CASSPLEKDEQFF. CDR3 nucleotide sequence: TGTGCCAGCAGCCCGCTAGAAAAGGATGAGCAGTTCTTC. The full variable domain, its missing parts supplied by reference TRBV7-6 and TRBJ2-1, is GAGVSQSPRYKVTKRGQDVALRCDPISGHVSLYWYRQALGQGPEFLTYFNYEAQQDKSGLPNDRFSAERPEGSISTLTIQRTEQRDSAMYRCASSPLEKDEQFFGPGTRLTVL.

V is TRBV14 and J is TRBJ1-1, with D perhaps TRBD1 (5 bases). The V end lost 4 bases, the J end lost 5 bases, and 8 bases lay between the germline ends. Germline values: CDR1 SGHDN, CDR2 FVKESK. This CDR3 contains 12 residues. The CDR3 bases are TGTGCCAGCAGCCTAGGGGTAACTGAAGCTTTCTTT. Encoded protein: CASSLGVTEAFF.

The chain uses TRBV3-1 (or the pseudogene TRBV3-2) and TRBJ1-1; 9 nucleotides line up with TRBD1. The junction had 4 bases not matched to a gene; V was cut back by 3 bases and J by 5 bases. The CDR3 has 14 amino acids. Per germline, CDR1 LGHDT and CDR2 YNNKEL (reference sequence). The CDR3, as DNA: TGTGCCAGCAGCCAGGGGGACAGGGAGACTGAAGCTTTCTTT. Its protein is CASSQGDRETEAFF.

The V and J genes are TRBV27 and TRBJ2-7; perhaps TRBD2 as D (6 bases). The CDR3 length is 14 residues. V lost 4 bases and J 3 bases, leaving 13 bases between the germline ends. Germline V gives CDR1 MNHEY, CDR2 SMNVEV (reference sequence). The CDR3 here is CASSSWEVGYEQYF. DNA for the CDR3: TGTGCCAGCAGTTCCTGGGAGGTGGGCTACGAGCAGTACTTC.

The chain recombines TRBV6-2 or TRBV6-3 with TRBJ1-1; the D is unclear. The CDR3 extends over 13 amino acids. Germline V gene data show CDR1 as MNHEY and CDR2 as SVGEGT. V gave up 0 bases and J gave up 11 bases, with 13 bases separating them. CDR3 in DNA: TGTGCCAGCAGTTACTCGACCCGGGGAGGTGCTTTCTTT. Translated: CASSYSTRGGAFF.

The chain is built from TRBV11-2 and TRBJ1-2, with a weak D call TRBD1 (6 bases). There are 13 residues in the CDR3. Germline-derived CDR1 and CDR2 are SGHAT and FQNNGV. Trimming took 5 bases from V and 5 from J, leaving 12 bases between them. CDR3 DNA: TGTGCCAGCAGCCCTAGACAGGCTTATGGCTACACCTTC. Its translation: CASSPRQAYGYTF.

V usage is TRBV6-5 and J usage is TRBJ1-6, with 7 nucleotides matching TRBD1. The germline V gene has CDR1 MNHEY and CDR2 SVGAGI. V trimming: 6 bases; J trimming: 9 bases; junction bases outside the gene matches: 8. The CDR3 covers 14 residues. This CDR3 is CASRKQGMGSPLHF. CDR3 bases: TGTGCCAGCAGAAAACAGGGGATGGGTTCACCCCTCCACTTT.

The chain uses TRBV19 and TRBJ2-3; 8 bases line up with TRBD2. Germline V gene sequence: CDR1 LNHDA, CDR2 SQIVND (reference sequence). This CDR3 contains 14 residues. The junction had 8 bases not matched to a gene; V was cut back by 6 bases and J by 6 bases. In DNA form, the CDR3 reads TGTGCCAGTAGACTGGCGGGGGGCCCCGATACGCAGTATTTT. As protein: CASRLAGGPDTQYF. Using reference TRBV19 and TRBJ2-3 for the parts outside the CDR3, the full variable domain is DGGITQSPKYLFRKEGQNVTLSCEQNLNHDAMYWYRQDPGQGLRLIYYSQIVNDFQKGDIAEGYSVSREKKESFPLTVTSAQKNPTAFYLCASRLAGGPDTQYFGPGTRLTVL.

This chain's CDR3 is CASRRSGTTNEKLFF. The CDR3 DNA reads TGCGCCAGCAGGAGGAGCGGTACAACTAATGAAAAACTGTTTTTT. V and J are TRBV10-1 and TRBJ1-4; D is ambiguous. Germline lookup yields CDR1 WNHNN and CDR2 SYGVQD (reference sequence). CDR3 length equals 15 residues. The V and J ends lost 6 bases and 0 bases respectively, with 11 bases between them.

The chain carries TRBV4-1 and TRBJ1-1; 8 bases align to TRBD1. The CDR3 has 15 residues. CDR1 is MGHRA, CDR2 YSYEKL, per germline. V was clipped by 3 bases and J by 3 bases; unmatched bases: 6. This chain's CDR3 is CASSHQTGAHTEAFF. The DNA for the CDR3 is TGCGCCAGCAGCCACCAGACAGGGGCTCACACTGAAGCTTTCTTT.

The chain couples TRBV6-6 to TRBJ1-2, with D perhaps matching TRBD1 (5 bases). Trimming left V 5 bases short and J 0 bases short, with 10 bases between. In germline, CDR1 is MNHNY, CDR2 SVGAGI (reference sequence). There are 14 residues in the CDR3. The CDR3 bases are TGTGCCAGCAGTCCCGGGGGGACTAACTATGGCTACACCTTC. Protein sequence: CASSPGGTNYGYTF.

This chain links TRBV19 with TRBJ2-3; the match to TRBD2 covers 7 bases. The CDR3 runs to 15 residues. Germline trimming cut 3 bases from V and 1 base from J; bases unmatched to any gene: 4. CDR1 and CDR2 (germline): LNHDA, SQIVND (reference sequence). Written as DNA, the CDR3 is TGTGCCAGTAGTATGGTCGCGGGGGGCACAGATACGCAGTATTTT. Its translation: CASSMVAGGTDTQYF.

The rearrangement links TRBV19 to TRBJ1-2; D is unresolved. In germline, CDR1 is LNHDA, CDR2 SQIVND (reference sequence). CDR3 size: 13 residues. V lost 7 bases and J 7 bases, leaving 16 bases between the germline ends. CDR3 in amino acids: CASNFGGSPGYTF. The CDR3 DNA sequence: TGTGCCAGTAACTTTGGAGGGAGCCCTGGCTACACCTTC.

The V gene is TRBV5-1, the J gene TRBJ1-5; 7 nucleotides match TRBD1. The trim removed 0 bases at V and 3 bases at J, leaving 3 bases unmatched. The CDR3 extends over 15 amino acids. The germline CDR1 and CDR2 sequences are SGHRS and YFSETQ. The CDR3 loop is CASSLDQGDNQPQHF. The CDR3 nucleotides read TGCGCCAGCAGCTTGGATCAGGGGGACAATCAGCCCCAGCATTTT.

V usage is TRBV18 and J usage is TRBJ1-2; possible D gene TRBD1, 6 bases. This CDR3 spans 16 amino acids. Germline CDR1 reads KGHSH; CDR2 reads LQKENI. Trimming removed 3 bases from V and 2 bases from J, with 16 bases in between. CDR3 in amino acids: CASSPSTWQGNYGYTF. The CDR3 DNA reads TGTGCCAGCTCACCGTCGACCTGGCAGGGGAACTATGGCTACACCTTC.

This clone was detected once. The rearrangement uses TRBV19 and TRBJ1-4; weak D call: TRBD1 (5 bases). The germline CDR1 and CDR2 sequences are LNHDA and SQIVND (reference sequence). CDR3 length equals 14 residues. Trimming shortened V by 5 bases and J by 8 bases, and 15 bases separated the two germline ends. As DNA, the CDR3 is TGTGCCAGTAGTTCCGGGACCGGGGGGGAAAAACTGTTTTTT. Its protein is CASSSGTGGEKLFF.

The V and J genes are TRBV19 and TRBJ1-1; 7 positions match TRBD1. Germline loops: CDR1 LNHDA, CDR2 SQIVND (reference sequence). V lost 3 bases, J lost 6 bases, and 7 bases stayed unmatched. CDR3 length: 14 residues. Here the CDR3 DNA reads TGTGCCAGTAGTATGGGGGGACAGTACGCTGAAGCTTTCTTT. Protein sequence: CASSMGGQYAEAFF. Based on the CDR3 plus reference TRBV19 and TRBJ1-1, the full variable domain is DGGITQSPKYLFRKEGQNVTLSCEQNLNHDAMYWYRQDPGQGLRLIYYSQIVNDFQKGDIAEGYSVSREKKESFPLTVTSAQKNPTAFYLCASSMGGQYAEAFFGQGTRLTVV.

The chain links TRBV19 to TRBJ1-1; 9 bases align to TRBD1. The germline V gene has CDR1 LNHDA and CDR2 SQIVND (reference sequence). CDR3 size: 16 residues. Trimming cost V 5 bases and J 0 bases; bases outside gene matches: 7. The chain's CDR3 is CASSPGQGFMNTEAFF. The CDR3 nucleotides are TGTGCCAGTAGTCCGGGACAGGGCTTTATGAACACTGAAGCTTTCTTT.

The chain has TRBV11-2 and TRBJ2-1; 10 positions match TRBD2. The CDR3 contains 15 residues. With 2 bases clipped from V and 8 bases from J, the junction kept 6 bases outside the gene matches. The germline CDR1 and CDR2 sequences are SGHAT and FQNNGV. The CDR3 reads CASSLSLAGADEQFF. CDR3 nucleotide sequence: TGTGCCAGCAGCTTATCTCTAGCGGGGGCGGATGAGCAGTTCTTC.

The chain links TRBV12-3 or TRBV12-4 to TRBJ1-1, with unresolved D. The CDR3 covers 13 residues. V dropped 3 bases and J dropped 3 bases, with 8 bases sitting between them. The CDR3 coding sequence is TGTGCCAGCAGTTTGATCCGAGACACTGAAGCTTTCTTT. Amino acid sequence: CASSLIRDTEAFF.

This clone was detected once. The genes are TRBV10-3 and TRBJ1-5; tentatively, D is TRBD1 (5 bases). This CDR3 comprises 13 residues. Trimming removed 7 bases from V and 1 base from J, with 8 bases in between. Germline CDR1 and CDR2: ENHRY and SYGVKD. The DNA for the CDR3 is TGTGCCATCACGACAGACAGCAATCAGCCCCAGCATTTT. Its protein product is CAITTDSNQPQHF.